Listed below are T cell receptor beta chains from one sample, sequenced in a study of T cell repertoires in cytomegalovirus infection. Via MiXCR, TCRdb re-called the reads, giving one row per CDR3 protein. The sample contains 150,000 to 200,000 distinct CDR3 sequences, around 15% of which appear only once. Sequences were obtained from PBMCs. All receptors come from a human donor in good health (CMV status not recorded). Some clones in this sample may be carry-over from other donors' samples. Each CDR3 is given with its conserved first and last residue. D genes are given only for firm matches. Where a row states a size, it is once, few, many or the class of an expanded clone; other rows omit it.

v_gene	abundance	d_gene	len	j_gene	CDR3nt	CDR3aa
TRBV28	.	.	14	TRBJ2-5	TGTGCCAGCAGCCTAAGACAGCCAGGGGAGACCCAGTACTTC	CASSLRQPGETQYF
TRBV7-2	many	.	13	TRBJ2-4	TGTGCCAGCAGCCGAGAGGCGCTTAACATTCAGTACTTC	CASSREALNIQYF
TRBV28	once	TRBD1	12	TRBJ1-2	TGTGCCAGCGCAACAGGGGAATATGGCTACACCTTC	CASATGEYGYTF
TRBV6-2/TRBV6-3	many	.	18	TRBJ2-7	TGTGCCAGCATGGTAACGGGAACAATCGGGGTTAAAGCCTACGAGCAGTACTTC	CASMVTGTIGVKAYEQYF
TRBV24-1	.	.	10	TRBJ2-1	TGTGCCACCCCTATGGATGAGCAGTTCTTC	CATPMDEQFF
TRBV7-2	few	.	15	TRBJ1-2	TGTGCCAGCAGCTTAGTTGTGGGACACACGGGTGGCTACACCTTC	CASSLVVGHTGGYTF
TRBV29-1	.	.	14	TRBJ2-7	TGCAGCGTTCCCAGGGGCGCCGGTAGCTACGAGCAGTACTTC	CSVPRGAGSYEQYF
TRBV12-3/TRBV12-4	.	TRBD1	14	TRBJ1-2	TGTGCCAGCAGTCCTGGGACAGGGCGTGAAGGCTACACCTTC	CASSPGTGREGYTF
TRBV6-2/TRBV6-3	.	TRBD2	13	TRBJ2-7	TGTGCCAGCAGAAAGCGCGGGAGTGAGGAGCAGTACTTC	CASRKRGSEEQYF
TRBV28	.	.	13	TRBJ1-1	TGTGCCAGCAGTTTATGGGGGGGGGACATAGCTTTCTTT	CASSLWGGDIAFF
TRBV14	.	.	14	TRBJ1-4	TGTGCCAGCAGTACCTTAGGAACTAATGAAAAACTGTTTTTT	CASSTLGTNEKLFF